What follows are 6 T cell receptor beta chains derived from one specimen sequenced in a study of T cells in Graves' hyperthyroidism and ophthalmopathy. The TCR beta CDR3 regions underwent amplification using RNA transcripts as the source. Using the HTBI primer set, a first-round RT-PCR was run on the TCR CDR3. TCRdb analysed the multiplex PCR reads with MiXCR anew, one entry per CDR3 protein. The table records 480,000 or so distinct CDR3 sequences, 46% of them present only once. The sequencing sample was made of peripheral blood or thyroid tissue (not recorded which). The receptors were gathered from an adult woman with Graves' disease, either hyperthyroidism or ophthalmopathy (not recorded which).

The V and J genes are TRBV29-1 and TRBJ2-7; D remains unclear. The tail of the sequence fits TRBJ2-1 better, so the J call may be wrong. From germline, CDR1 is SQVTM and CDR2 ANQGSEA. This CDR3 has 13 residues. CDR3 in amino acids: CSVPGGGYNEQFF. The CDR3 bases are TGCAGCGTTCCGGGTGGCGGCTACAATGAGCAGTTCTTC.

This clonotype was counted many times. This CDR3 is CASSLDSGRGETQYF. In DNA, the CDR3 is TGTGCCAGCAGCTTAGATAGCGGGAGAGGAGAGACCCAGTACTTC. The chain carries TRBV11-1 and TRBJ2-5; TRBD2 matches at 9 bases. Germline lookup yields CDR1 SGHAT and CDR2 FQDESV (reference sequence). CDR3 length: 15 amino acids. V was pared by 1 base and J by 4 bases, with 4 bases of the junction left unmatched.

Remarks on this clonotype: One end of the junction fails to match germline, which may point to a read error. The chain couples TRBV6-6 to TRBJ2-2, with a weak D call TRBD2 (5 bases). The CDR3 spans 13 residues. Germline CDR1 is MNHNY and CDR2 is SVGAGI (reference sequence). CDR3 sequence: CASSYGGTGELVF. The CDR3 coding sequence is TGTGCCAGCAGTTACGGAGGCACCGGGGAGCTGGTTTTT.

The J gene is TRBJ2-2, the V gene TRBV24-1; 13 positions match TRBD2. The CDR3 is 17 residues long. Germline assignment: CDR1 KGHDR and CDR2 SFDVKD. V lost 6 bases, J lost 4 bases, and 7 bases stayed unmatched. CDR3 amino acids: CATSPGLAGIFTGELFF. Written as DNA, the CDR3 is TGTGCCACCAGTCCGGGACTAGCGGGAATCTTCACCGGGGAGCTGTTTTTT.

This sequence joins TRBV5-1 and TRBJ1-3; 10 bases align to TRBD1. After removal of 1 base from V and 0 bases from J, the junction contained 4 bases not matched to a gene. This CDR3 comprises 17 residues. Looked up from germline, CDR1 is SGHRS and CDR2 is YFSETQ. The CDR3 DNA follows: TGCGCCAGCAGCTTGTTGGGACAGGGGATCTCTGGAAACACCATATATTTT. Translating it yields CASSLLGQGISGNTIYF.

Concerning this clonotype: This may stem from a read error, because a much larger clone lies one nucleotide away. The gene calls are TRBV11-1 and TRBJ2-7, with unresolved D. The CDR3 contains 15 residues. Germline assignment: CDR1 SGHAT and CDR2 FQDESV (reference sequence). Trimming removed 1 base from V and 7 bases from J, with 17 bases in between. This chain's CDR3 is CASSLGSRVREEQYF. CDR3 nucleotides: TGTGCCAGCAGCTTAGGTTCCCGGGTAAGAGAAGAGCAGTACTTC.